This TCR beta chain comes out of a study of shared clonotypes between healthy human individuals. The J segment lost 16 bases and the V segment lost 1 base, leaving 5 bases of the junction unmatched. Looked up from germline, CDR1 is SGHVS and CDR2 is FQNEAQ. The CDR3 has 12 amino acids. Produced via immunoSEQ multiplex PCR; TCRdb's table is partial and in-frame only. The data hold 2 million or so clones, with roughly 94% observed a single time. The sample consisted of naive CD4+ T cells sorted from blood. Noted subset: CD45RA+ positively selected. This TCR came from a man aged 18 to 29 in good health. The chain couples TRBV7-8 to TRBJ2-1; 9 nucleotides line up with TRBD1. The CDR3 nucleotides are TGTGCCAGCAGCTTAGAGAGGGGACAGGGCTTCTTC. Translating it yields CASSLERGQGFF.